Given below is one T cell receptor beta chain in context. Between the trimmed V and J ends, which lost 3 bases and 4 bases, there was a span of 9 bases. The germline gives CDR1 SQVTM, CDR2 ANQGSEA. The CDR3 has 12 amino acids. The data are from a study of T cell changes during pregnancy in multiple sclerosis. TCRdb's table, derived via immunoSEQ multiplex PCR, lists solely in-frame clones and lacks some. The data show tens of thousands of clones, with approximately 94% seen just once and 0.84% held by the top ten. The clonotype comes from a female donor with multiple sclerosis, enrolled in a pregnancy study. The specimen comprised peripheral blood, sampled in the third trimester of pregnancy. This chain uses TRBV29-1 with TRBJ1-2; D is possibly TRBD1 (5 bases). CDR3: CSVDAGLYGYTF. The CDR3 nucleotides are TGCAGCGTTGACGCGGGGCTCTATGGCTACACCTTC.